This is a list of T cell receptor beta chains from one sample in a study of CXCR3-negative and CXCR3-positive naive CD8 T cells. With the 5' RACE reads reprocessed, TCRdb shows one record per CDR3 protein and no DNA. This sample's clone table lists around 140,000 distinct CDR3 sequences. Sequencing was carried out using naive CXCR3- CD8+ T cells from blood. These receptors were taken from a human donor in good health. Some clones in this sample may be carry-over from other donors' samples. CDR3s include the opening cysteine and the closing phenylalanine or tryptophan.

TRBV3-1	TRBJ2-7	CASSPPTGSTYEQYF
TRBV6-5	TRBJ1-1	CASREWDRGKEAFF
TRBV4-2	TRBJ2-5	CASSQDTGTQYF
TRBV29-1	TRBJ2-3	CSVGGFLSSGYTDTQYF
TRBV28	TRBJ2-7	CASSLPRSKPSYEQYF
TRBV3-1	TRBJ2-7	CASSHEPGRAYEQYF
TRBV7-9	TRBJ2-3	CASSLVPGNPSTDTQYF
TRBV27	TRBJ2-1	CASSLTWSYNEQFF
TRBV6-5	TRBJ1-2	CASSYSAGDGYTF
TRBV20-1	TRBJ2-1	CSARDRSGGAYNEQFF
TRBV28	TRBJ1-2	CASRTQGGYTF
TRBV6-2/TRBV6-3	TRBJ2-1	CASTESWGGSYNEQFF
TRBV4-1	TRBJ2-7	CASSQDPPAGGFYEQYF
TRBV27	TRBJ2-3	CASTTGHTTDTQYF
TRBV7-8	TRBJ2-7	CASSSVRDRAYEQYF
TRBV7-6	TRBJ2-1	CASSQRLAEREQFF
TRBV5-1	TRBJ2-7	CASSLEGGRPYEQYF
TRBV7-9	TRBJ2-5	CASSLSLIETQYF
TRBV27	TRBJ2-2	CASSLSSGELFF
TRBV14	TRBJ2-3	CASSQAGLARAADTQYF
TRBV4-3	TRBJ1-1	CASSQDRGPGTEAFF
TRBV28	TRBJ2-5	CASSNEETQYF
TRBV4-3	TRBJ2-1	CASSQDFSSGAFNEQFF
TRBV12-3/TRBV12-4	TRBJ2-1	CASSRETSGGWNEQFF
TRBV7-2	TRBJ2-7	CASSLEGHPTYEQYF
TRBV28	TRBJ2-1	CASRRGYDEQFF
TRBV6-5	TRBJ2-7	CASRRDYNYEQYF
TRBV12-3/TRBV12-4	TRBJ1-6	CASRAPGTIYSPLHF
TRBV6-5	TRBJ2-1	CASSYFGEYNEQFF
TRBV7-2	TRBJ2-7	CASSSPWLSYEQYF
TRBV2	TRBJ1-1	CASSEIGGKHTMNTEAFF
TRBV29-1	TRBJ2-2	CSYGTPNTGELFF
TRBV4-2	TRBJ2-3	CASSQELGGGTDTQYF
TRBV27	TRBJ2-3	CASSPLSGSTDTQYF
TRBV4-1	TRBJ2-1	CASSQVPGGYNEQFF
TRBV7-9	TRBJ2-7	CASSLGPGESYEQYF
TRBV12-3/TRBV12-4	TRBJ2-7	CASSLRISYEQYF
TRBV3-1	TRBJ2-7	CASSQERTKERGYYEQYF
TRBV7-9	TRBJ2-1	CASSLETFSYNEQFF
TRBV20-1	TRBJ1-1	CSARLPDTGDTEAFF
TRBV5-7	TRBJ2-1	CASSLGGGGAPNEQFF
TRBV7-8	TRBJ2-2	CASYQAGRNTGELFF
TRBV12-3/TRBV12-4	TRBJ1-6	CASSPVNSPLHF
TRBV6-5	TRBJ2-5	CASSYNPRGGETQYF
TRBV11-3	TRBJ1-6	CASRDRGTSSYNSPLHF
TRBV27	TRBJ2-7	CASSPLGLAGFYEQYF
TRBV2	TRBJ2-7	CASSRTDDEQYF
TRBV29-1	TRBJ2-7	CSVVGHRDTYEQYF
TRBV14	TRBJ2-7	CASSQGVGQGYEQYF
TRBV10-3	TRBJ2-1	CAISGGQGSYNEQFF
TRBV5-4	TRBJ2-2	CASSLLPTANTGELFF
TRBV29-1	TRBJ2-1	CSVEAPDRSSYNEQFF
TRBV7-9	TRBJ1-1	CASSSLQGGEDTEAFF